Listed below are T cell receptor beta chains from one sample, sequenced in a study of identical twins. One entry per CDR3 protein, called by TCRdb with MiXCR from the 5' RACE reads. The table has around 1.7 million distinct CDR3 sequences, less than 35% seen once. The sample consisted of cord blood. The receptors were gathered from a newborn girl in good health. Each CDR3 is given with its conserved first and last residue. Not every row has a clone size; where given, it reads once, few, many or a size class.

V: TRBV10-3
size: few
CDR3: CAISEAGQGKYEQYF

V: TRBV14
size: NA
CDR3: CASSGAGLSYEQYF

V: TRBV6-5
size: NA
CDR3: CASSRQAGAYEQYF

V: TRBV28
size: NA
CDR3: CASSPSWTAAYEQYF

V: TRBV10-3
size: many
CDR3: CAISEGSLAGSEQFF

V: TRBV2
size: NA
CDR3: CASSEARTGGNQPQHF

V: TRBV29-1
size: NA
CDR3: CSAVGQRNTEAFF

V: TRBV28
size: NA
CDR3: CASSLRGGSRHEQYF

V: TRBV2
size: few
CDR3: CASSELGGEQYF

V: TRBV12-3/TRBV12-4
size: NA
CDR3: CASSLGSQGYGYTF

V: TRBV6-2/TRBV6-3
size: NA
CDR3: CASSRQGGNEQYF

V: TRBV6-2/TRBV6-3
size: NA
CDR3: CASSLDRKNTEAFF

V: TRBV7-9
size: few
CDR3: CASSSLAGAYSYNEQFF

V: TRBV20-1
size: NA
CDR3: CSATLLLATAGADTQYF

V: TRBV6-6
size: NA
CDR3: CASSYQGQGPSHYGYTF

V: TRBV7-9
size: once
CDR3: CASSLYVSAGWNLNTEAFF

V: TRBV6-1
size: NA
CDR3: CAGRTSERAGDTQYF

V: TRBV25-1
size: NA
CDR3: CASSFLAGDDYNEQFF

V: TRBV4-2
size: NA
CDR3: CASSQEGLSNTGELFF

V: TRBV10-3
size: few
CDR3: CAISEVKWSQPQHF

V: TRBV14
size: NA
CDR3: CASSQGGPFLHVYGYTF

V: TRBV2
size: NA
CDR3: CASSEVASSYNEQFF

V: TRBV2
size: NA
CDR3: CASSGESSSKLFF

V: TRBV11-2
size: NA
CDR3: CASIRNLGDGSYEQYF

V: TRBV6-5
size: NA
CDR3: CASSYDRDRANSDTQYF

V: TRBV3-1
size: few
CDR3: CASSPRWGGTEAFF

V: TRBV7-6
size: NA
CDR3: CASSPGWKDMNTEAFF

V: TRBV10-3
size: few
CDR3: CAISEGGLRSTDTQYF

V: TRBV20-1
size: NA
CDR3: CSARGKGNIQYF

V: TRBV5-1
size: NA
CDR3: CASNNDGTSNYGYTF

V: TRBV20-1
size: NA
CDR3: CSARKAVSYNEQFF

V: TRBV20-1
size: NA
CDR3: CSALDNTDTQYF

V: TRBV10-3
size: few
CDR3: CAISADRGNSPPHF

V: TRBV6-1
size: many
CDR3: CASSERLSGLSSYEQYF

V: TRBV4-2
size: many
CDR3: CASSHTTGYGYTF

V: TRBV15
size: many
CDR3: CATSRDWGSEDGTDTQYF

V: TRBV10-3
size: NA
CDR3: CAISPGQGEGANTEAFF

V: TRBV20-1
size: NA
CDR3: CSARGRDRGSGNTIYF

V: TRBV27
size: NA
CDR3: CASSFGTGRLQETQYF

V: TRBV5-1
size: NA
CDR3: CASSLGGYSNHPQHF

V: TRBV4-1
size: NA
CDR3: CASSQVPAGAHEQYF

V: TRBV7-2
size: few
CDR3: CASSPVGLVIRAKNIQYF

V: TRBV6-6
size: NA
CDR3: CVSSFLRDRGRGTEAFF